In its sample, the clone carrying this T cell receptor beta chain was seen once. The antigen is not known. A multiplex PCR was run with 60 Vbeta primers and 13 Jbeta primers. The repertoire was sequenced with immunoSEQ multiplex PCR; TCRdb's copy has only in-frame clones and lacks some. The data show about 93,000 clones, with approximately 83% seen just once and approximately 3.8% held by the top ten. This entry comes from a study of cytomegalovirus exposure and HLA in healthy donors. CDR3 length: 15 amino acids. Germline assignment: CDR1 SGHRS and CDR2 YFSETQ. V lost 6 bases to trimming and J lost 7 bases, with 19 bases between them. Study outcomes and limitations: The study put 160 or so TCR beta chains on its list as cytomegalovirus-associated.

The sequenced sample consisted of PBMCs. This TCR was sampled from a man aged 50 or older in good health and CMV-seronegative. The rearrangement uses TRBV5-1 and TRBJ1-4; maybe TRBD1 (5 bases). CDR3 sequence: CASTLHGGSGEKLFF. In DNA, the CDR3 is TGCGCCAGCACCCTCCATGGGGGGTCCGGTGAAAAACTGTTTTTT.